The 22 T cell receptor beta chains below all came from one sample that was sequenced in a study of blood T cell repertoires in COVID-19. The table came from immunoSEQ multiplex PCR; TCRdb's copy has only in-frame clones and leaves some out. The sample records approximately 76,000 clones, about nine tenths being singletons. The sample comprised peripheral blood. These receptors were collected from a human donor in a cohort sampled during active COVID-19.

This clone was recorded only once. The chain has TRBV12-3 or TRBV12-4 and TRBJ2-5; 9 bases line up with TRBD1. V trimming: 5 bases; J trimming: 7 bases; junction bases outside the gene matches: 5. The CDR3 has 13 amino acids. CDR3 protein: CASSRTGDGTQYF. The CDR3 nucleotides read TGTGCCAGCAGTCGGACAGGGGACGGGACCCAGTACTTC.

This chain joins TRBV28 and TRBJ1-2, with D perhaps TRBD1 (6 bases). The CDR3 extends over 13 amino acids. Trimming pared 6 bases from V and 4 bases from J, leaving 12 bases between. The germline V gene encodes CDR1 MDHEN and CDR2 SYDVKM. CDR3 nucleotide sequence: TGTGCCAGCAGCTGGACAGCCACCTATGGCTACACCTTC. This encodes CASSWTATYGYTF.

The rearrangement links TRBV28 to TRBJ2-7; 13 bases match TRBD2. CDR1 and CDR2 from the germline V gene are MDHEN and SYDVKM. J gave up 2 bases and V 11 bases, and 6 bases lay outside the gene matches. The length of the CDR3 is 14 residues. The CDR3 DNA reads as TGTGCCTCGAGGACTAGCGGGAGTACCTACGAGCAGTACTTC. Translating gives CASRTSGSTYEQYF.

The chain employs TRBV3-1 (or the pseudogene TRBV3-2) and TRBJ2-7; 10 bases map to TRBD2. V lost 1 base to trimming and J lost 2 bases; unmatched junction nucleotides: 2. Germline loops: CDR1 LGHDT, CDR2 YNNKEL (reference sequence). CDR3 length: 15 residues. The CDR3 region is CASSQGTSGAYEQYF. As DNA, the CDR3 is TGTGCCAGCAGCCAAGGGACTAGCGGAGCCTACGAGCAGTACTTC.

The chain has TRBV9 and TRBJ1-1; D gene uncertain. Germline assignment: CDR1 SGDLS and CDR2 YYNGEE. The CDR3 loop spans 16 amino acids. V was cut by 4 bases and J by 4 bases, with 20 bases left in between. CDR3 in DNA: TGTGCCAGCAGCCCGAGAACTGTCATTGAGGGCACTGAAGCTTTCTTT. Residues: CASSPRTVIEGTEAFF.

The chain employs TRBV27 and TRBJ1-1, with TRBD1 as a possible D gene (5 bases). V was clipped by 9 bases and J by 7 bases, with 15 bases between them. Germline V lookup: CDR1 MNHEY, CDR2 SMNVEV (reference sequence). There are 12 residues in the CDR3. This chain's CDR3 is CASHELRGEAFF. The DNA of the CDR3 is TGTGCCAGTCACGAACTTAGGGGTGAAGCTTTCTTT.

The CDR3 here is CASSKGGYEQYF. CDR3 sequence (DNA): TGTGCCAGCTCAAAAGGAGGGTACGAGCAGTACTTC. The chain employs TRBV6-5 and TRBJ2-7, with D perhaps TRBD2 (6 bases). CDR1 and CDR2 from the germline V gene are MNHEY and SVGAGI. The CDR3 extends over 12 amino acids. V was pared by 8 bases and J by 4 bases, with 12 bases between.

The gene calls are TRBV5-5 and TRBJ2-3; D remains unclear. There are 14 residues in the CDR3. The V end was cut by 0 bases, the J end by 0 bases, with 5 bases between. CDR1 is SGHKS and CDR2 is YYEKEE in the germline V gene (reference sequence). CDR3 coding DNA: TGTGCCAGCAGCTTGGCAGTGAGCACAGATACGCAGTATTTT. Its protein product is CASSLAVSTDTQYF. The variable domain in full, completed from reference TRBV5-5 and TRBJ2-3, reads DAGVTQSPTHLIKTRGQQVTLRCSPISGHKSVSWYQQVLGQGPQFIFQYYEKEERGRGNFPDRFSARQFPNYSSELNVNALLLGDSALYLCASSLAVSTDTQYFGPGTRLTVL.

The CDR3 DNA sequence: TGTGCCAGCAGCCCCCAGACAGTCGCGAACACCGGGGAGCTGTTTTTT. Translated, it gives CASSPQTVANTGELFF. The gene calls are TRBV7-2 and TRBJ2-2, with D maybe TRBD1 (5 bases). Germline V gene lookup returns CDR1 SGHTA and CDR2 FQGNSA. The CDR3 totals 16 residues. V gave up 5 bases and J gave up 0 bases, with 13 bases separating them. The full variable domain, in which reference TRBV7-2 and TRBJ2-2 provide the parts outside the CDR3, is GAGVSQSPSNKVTEKGKDVELRCDPISGHTALYWYRQSLGQGLEFLIYFQGNSAPDKSGLPSDRFSAERTGGSVSTLTIQRTQQEDSAVYLCASSPQTVANTGELFFGEGSRLTVL.

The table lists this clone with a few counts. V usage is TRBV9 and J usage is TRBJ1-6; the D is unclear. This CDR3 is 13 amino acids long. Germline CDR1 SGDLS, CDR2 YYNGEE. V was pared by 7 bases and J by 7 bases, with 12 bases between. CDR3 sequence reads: CASARDGNSPLHF. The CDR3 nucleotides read TGTGCCAGCGCCCGGGATGGGAATTCACCCCTCCACTTT.

CDR3 sequence (DNA): TGTGCCAGTAGTATAGTAGGGCAGGGGATGGGGTTTGCCAAAAACATTCAGTACTTC. Translated, it gives CASSIVGQGMGFAKNIQYF. This sequence joins TRBV19 and TRBJ2-4, with D possibly TRBD1 on 6 matching bases. The CDR3 spans 19 residues. In germline, CDR1 is LNHDA, CDR2 SQIVND (reference sequence). With 1 base removed from V and 1 base from J, the gap between germline ends came to 20 bases.

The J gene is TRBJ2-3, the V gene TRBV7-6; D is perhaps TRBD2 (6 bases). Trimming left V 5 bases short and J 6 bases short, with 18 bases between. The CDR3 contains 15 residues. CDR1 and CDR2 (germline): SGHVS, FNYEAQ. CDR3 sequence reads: CASSPSGSIEDTQYF. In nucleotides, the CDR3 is TGTGCCAGCAGCCCGAGCGGGTCAATCGAGGATACGCAGTATTTT.

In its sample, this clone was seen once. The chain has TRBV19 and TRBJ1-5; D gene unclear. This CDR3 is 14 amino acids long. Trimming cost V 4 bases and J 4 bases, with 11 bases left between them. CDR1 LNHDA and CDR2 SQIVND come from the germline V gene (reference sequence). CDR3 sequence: CASSSLAYNQPQHF. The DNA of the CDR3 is TGTGCCAGTAGTAGTCTGGCATATAATCAGCCCCAGCATTTT.

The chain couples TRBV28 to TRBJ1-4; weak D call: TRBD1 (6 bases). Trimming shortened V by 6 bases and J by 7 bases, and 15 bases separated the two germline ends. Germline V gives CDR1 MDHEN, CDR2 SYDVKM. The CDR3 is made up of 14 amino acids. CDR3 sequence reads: CASRLGGDGEKLFF. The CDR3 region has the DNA TGTGCCAGCAGACTAGGGGGGGACGGTGAAAAACTGTTTTTT.

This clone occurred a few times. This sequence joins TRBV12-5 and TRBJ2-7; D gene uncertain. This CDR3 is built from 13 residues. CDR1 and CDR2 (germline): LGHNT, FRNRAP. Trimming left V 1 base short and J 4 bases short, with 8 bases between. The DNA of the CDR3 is TGTGCTAGTGGTTTGGGAGATTTGTACGAGCAGTACTTC. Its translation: CASGLGDLYEQYF.

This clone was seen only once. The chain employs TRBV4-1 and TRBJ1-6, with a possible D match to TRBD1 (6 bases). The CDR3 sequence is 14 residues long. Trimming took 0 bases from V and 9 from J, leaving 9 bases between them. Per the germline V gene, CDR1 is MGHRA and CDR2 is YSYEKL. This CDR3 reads CASSQDRDTSPLHF. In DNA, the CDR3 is TGCGCCAGCAGCCAAGATCGGGACACTTCACCCCTCCACTTT.

CDR3 nucleotide sequence: TGTGCCACCAGTGATCGACAGGGAGGTCAGCCCCAGCATTTT. This sequence encodes CATSDRQGGQPQHF. The chain links TRBV24-1 to TRBJ1-5, with 7 bases lining up with TRBD1. This CDR3 has 14 residues. V was pared by 3 bases and J by 6 bases, with 4 bases of the junction left unmatched. The germline CDR1 and CDR2 sequences are KGHDR and SFDVKD.

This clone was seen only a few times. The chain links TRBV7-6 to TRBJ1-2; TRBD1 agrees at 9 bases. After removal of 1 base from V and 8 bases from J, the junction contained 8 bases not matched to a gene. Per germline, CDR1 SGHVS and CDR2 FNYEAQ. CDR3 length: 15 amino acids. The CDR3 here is CASSLEETGGSGYTF. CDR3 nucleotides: TGTGCCAGCAGCTTAGAAGAGACAGGGGGAAGCGGCTACACCTTC.

CDR3 amino acids: CASSRQGGEKLFF. The CDR3 DNA reads TGTGCCAGCAGCCGACAGGGTGGTGAAAAACTGTTTTTT. The V call is TRBV4-2, the J call TRBJ1-4, with 7 positions matching TRBD1. The CDR3 is 13 residues long. Germline CDR1 reads LGHNA; CDR2 reads YNFKEQ. V lost 4 bases to trimming and J lost 7 bases; unmatched junction nucleotides: 3.

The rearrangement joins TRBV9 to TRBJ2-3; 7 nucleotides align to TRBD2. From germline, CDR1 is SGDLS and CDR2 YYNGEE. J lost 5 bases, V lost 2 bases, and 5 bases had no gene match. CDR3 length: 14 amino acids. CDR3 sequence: CASSVASGIDTQYF. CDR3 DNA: TGTGCCAGCAGCGTGGCCAGCGGGATAGATACGCAGTATTTT.

The DNA of the CDR3 is TGCGCCAGCAGCTTGGGACAGGGGGCTAACACCGGGGAGCTGTTTTTT. Translating it yields CASSLGQGANTGELFF. This chain joins TRBV5-1 and TRBJ2-2, with 10 positions matching TRBD1. Losses at the gene ends were 0 bases for V and 2 bases for J; bases not matched to a gene: 1. Germline CDR1 reads SGHRS; CDR2 reads YFSETQ. The CDR3 extends over 16 amino acids.

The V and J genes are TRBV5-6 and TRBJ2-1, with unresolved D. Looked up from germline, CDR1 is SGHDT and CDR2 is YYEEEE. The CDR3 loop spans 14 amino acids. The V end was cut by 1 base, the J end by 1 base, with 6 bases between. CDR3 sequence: CASSLFSSYNEQFF. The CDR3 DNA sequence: TGTGCCAGCAGCTTGTTCTCTTCCTACAATGAGCAGTTCTTC.